The 15 T cell receptor beta chains below come from one sample, sequenced in a study of OX40 agonist ivuxolimab in advanced cancers. Only in-frame clones appear in the TCRdb table, and some are missing; sequencing was by immunoSEQ multiplex PCR. The table includes 87,000 or so clones, about 87% detected once. Sequencing was performed on CD4+ or CD8+ T cells sorted from blood, taken in a trial of the OX40 agonist ivuxolimab. The receptors come from an adult with an advanced solid tumor such as melanoma, head and neck, liver or kidney cancer.

This chain links TRBV11-2 with TRBJ2-1; 16 bases map to TRBD2. Germline CDR1 and CDR2: SGHAT and FQNNGV. V gave up 3 bases and J gave up 12 bases; unmatched junction bases: 8. The CDR3 loop spans 16 amino acids. CDR3 region: CASSFSPGLAGGGQFF. The CDR3 DNA is TGTGCCAGCAGCTTCTCTCCGGGACTAGCGGGAGGGGGGCAGTTCTTC.

Only one count was recorded for this clone. The chain carries TRBV18 and TRBJ2-7; 7 nucleotides agree with TRBD1. The V and J ends lost 6 bases and 3 bases, in that order; junction bases with no gene match: 5. CDR3 size: 13 residues. Germline V gene data show CDR1 as KGHSH and CDR2 as LQKENI. CDR3 amino acids: CASSYGQVYEQYF. CDR3 coding DNA: TGTGCCAGCTCCTACGGACAGGTCTACGAGCAGTACTTC.

The chain recombines TRBV2 with TRBJ1-5; the D gene is possibly TRBD1 (5 bases). In germline, CDR1 is SNHLY, CDR2 FYNNEI. With 10 bases removed from V and 0 bases from J, the gap between germline ends came to 10 bases. This CDR3 contains 13 residues. This chain's CDR3 is CATSGGSNQPQHF. In nucleotides, the CDR3 is TGTGCCACAAGTGGGGGTAGCAATCAGCCCCAGCATTTT.

In this sample, this clone turned up once. V gene TRBV13 combines with J gene TRBJ2-3, with D possibly matching TRBD2 (5 bases). Germline V lookup: CDR1 PRHDT, CDR2 FYEKMQ (reference sequence). The CDR3 sequence is 14 residues long. Trimming stripped 0 bases from V and 4 bases from J, with 8 bases between. CDR3 coding DNA: TGTGCCAGCAGCTTAGGGGAGGCCCCAGATACGCAGTATTTT. Translated, it gives CASSLGEAPDTQYF.

Only a few counts were recorded for this clone. This chain links TRBV2 with TRBJ2-7, with TRBD1 identical over 7 bases. Trimming at V came to 7 bases and at J to 3 bases, leaving 9 bases not matched to a gene. The CDR3 totals 14 residues. In germline, CDR1 is SNHLY, CDR2 FYNNEI. The CDR3 region has the DNA TGTGCCAGCACTGTGACAGGGACGAACTACGAGCAGTACTTC. Translating it yields CASTVTGTNYEQYF. The whole variable domain, filled in from reference TRBV2 and TRBJ2-7, reads EPEVTQTPSHQVTQMGQEVILRCVPISNHLYFYWYRQILGQKVEFLVSFYNNEISEKSEIFDDQFSVERPDGSNFTLKIRSTKLEDSAMYFCASTVTGTNYEQYFGPGTRLTVT.

As for this clone: Compared with germline, one end of the junction differs, possibly owing to a read error. The rearrangement links TRBV7-7 to TRBJ1-3; 7 nucleotides align to TRBD1. This CDR3 has 14 amino acids. Germline-derived CDR1 and CDR2 are SSHAT and FNYEAQ (reference sequence). CDR3: CASSQTGAGNTIYF. The CDR3 DNA sequence: TGTGCTAGCAGCCAAACAGGGGCGGGAAACACCATATATTTT.

V is TRBV18 and J is TRBJ2-5; D remains unclear. This CDR3 is 10 amino acids long. V was clipped by 5 bases and J by 4 bases, with 2 bases between them. The V gene's germline CDR1 is KGHSH and CDR2 LQKENI. This CDR3 reads CASSGETQYF. The CDR3 nucleotides read TGTGCCAGCTCAGGAGAGACCCAGTACTTC.

This clone was recorded once. The J gene is TRBJ1-6, the V gene TRBV6-1; possible D gene TRBD1, 5 bases. With 2 bases removed from V and 8 bases from J, the gap between germline ends came to 10 bases. Germline lookup yields CDR1 MNHNS and CDR2 SASEGT. The CDR3 is made up of 14 amino acids. CDR3 in DNA: TGTGCCAGCAGTGAACCGGCAGGGCATTCACCCCTCCACTTT. It translates to CASSEPAGHSPLHF.

The chain uses TRBV9 and TRBJ2-1, with 7 bases that match TRBD2. CDR3 length: 15 residues. CDR1 SGDLS and CDR2 YYNGEE come from the germline V gene. The V and J ends lost 4 bases and 5 bases, in that order; junction bases with no gene match: 9. The CDR3 bases are TGTGCCAGCAGCCCCGGGGGGAGCCGTAACAATGAGCAGTTCTTC. Translated, it gives CASSPGGSRNNEQFF.

With regard to this clone: Other DNA variants within this sample encode the same CDR3. The chain links TRBV6-5 to TRBJ2-3; 7 bases match TRBD2. CDR3 size: 16 residues. The germline CDR1 and CDR2 sequences are MNHEY and SVGAGI. The V gene end was trimmed by 0 bases and the J gene end by 0 bases; junction bases not matched to a gene: 3. This CDR3 reads CASSYSGGTSTDTQYF. The CDR3 DNA reads as TGTGCCAGCAGTTACTCGGGAGGGACTAGCACAGATACGCAGTATTTT.

The gene calls are TRBV6-5 and TRBJ2-3; D unclear. The CDR3 has 15 amino acids. Germline V gene data show CDR1 as MNHEY and CDR2 as SVGAGI. Trimming took off 6 bases at V and 3 bases at J, with 16 bases between the two ends. The CDR3 DNA is TGTGCCAGCAGCCGACGGCAGGTTGGTACAGATACGCAGTATTTT. Amino acid sequence: CASSRRQVGTDTQYF.

This clone turned up a few times. V gene TRBV4-3 combines with J gene TRBJ2-7, with 7 positions matching TRBD2. Germline CDR1 and CDR2: LGHNA and YSLEER. V gave up 4 bases and J gave up 0 bases; unmatched junction bases: 18. CDR3 length: 19 residues. The CDR3 is CASSPTPPLASGISYEQYF. As DNA, the CDR3 is TGCGCCAGCAGCCCTACCCCCCCCCTCGCTAGCGGAATCTCCTACGAGCAGTACTTC.

This rearrangement joins TRBV5-1 to TRBJ2-2; D not certain. Trimming removed 0 bases from V and 0 bases from J, with 12 bases in between. The CDR3 is 17 residues long. The germline V gene has CDR1 SGHRS and CDR2 YFSETQ. CDR3 bases: TGCGCCAGCAGCTTGGAGTTCGACACCTCGAACACCGGGGAGCTGTTTTTT. Amino acid sequence: CASSLEFDTSNTGELFF.

The V and J genes are TRBV5-5 and TRBJ2-7; D unresolved. The germline CDR1 and CDR2 sequences are SGHKS and YYEKEE (reference sequence). This CDR3 is 13 amino acids long. Deletions cut 0 bases from V and 5 bases from J, with 9 bases between. DNA for the CDR3: TGTGCCAGCAGCTTGGGGCAGTTCCACGAGCAGTACTTC. Amino acids: CASSLGQFHEQYF.

J is TRBJ1-3 and V is TRBV7-2; D unresolved. The CDR3 is 14 residues long. V lost 6 bases and J lost 0, with 9 bases in between. Germline V gives CDR1 SGHTA, CDR2 FQGNSA. The CDR3 spells CASRPISSGNTIYF. The DNA for the CDR3 is TGTGCCAGCAGGCCAATCAGCTCTGGAAACACCATATATTTT.